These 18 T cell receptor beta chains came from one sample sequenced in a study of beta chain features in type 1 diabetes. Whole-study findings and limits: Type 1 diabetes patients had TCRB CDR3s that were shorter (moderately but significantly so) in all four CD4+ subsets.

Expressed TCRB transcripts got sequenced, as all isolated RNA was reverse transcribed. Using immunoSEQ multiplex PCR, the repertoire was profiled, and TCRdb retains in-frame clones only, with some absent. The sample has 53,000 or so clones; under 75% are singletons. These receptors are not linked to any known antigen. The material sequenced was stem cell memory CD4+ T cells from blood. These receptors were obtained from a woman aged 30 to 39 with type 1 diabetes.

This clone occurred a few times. CDR3 sequence: CASSEQGILNEKLFF. CDR3 DNA sequence: TGTGCCAGCAGTGAACAGGGGATCCTGAATGAAAAACTGTTTTTT. The chain is built from TRBV2 and TRBJ1-4, with a possible D match to TRBD1 (6 bases). Per the germline V gene, CDR1 is SNHLY and CDR2 is FYNNEI. Trimming removed 2 bases from V and 5 bases from J, with 12 bases in between. This CDR3 spans 15 amino acids.

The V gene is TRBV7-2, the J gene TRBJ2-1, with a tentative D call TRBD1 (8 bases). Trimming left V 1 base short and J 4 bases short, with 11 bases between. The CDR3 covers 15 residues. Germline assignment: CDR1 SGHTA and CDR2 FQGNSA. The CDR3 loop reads CASSLDRGGYNEQFF. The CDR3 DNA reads TGTGCCAGCAGCTTAGACAGGGGGGGATACAATGAGCAGTTCTTC.

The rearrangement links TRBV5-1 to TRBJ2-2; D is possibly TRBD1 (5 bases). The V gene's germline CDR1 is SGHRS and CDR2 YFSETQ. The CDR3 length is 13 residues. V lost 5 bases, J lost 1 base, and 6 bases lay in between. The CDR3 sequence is CASRTENTGELFF. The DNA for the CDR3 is TGCGCCAGCAGGACAGAGAACACCGGGGAGCTGTTTTTT.

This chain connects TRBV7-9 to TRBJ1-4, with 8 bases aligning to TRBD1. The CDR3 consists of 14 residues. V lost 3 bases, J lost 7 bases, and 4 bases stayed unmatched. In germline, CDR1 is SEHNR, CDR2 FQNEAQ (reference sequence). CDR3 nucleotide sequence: TGTGCCAGCAGCTTCCCCGGACAGGGTGAAAAACTGTTTTTT. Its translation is CASSFPGQGEKLFF.

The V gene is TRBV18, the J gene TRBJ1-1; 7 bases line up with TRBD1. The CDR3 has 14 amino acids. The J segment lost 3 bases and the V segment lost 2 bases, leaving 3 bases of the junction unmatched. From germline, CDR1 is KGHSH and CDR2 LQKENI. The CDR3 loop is CASSPKGADTEAFF. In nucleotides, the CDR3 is TGTGCCAGCTCACCAAAGGGGGCGGACACTGAAGCTTTCTTT.

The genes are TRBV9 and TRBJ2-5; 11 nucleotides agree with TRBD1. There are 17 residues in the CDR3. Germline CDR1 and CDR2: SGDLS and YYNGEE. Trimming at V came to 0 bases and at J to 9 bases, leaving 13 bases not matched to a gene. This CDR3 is CASSVGSGQGAVESQYF. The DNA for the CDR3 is TGTGCCAGCAGCGTAGGGTCCGGACAGGGGGCGGTCGAGTCCCAGTACTTC.

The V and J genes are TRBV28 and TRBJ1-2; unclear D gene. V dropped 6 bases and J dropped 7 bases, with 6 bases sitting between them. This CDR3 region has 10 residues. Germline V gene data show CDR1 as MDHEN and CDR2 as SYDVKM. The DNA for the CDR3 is TGTGCCAGCAGGCGGTTTGGCTACACCTTC. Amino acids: CASRRFGYTF.

The CDR3 loop is CASSGTGDSYEQYF. The CDR3 region has the DNA TGTGCCAGCAGTGGGACAGGTGATTCCTACGAGCAGTACTTC. This sequence joins TRBV28 and TRBJ2-7; 8 bases line up with TRBD1. The CDR3 length is 14 residues. V dropped 5 bases and J dropped 1; count of bases not matched to a gene: 4. CDR1 and CDR2 from the germline V gene are MDHEN and SYDVKM.

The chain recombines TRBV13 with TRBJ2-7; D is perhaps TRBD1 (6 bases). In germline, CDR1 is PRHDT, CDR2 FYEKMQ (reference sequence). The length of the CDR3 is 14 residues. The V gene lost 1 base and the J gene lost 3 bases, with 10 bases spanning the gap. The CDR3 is CASSLDPGVYEQYF. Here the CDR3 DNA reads TGTGCCAGCAGCTTAGATCCAGGGGTCTACGAGCAGTACTTC. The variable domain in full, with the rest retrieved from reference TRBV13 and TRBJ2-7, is AAGVIQSPRHLIKEKRETATLKCYPIPRHDTVYWYQQGPGQDPQFLISFYEKMQSDKGSIPDRFSAQQFSDYHSELNMSSLELGDSALYFCASSLDPGVYEQYFGPGTRLTVT.

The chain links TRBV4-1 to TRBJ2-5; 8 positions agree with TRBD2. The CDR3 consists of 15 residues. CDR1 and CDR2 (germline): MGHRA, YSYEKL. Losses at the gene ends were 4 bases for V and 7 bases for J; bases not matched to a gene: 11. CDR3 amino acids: CASSPGTSGPGTQYF. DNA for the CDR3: TGCGCCAGCAGCCCAGGAACTAGCGGTCCCGGGACCCAGTACTTC.

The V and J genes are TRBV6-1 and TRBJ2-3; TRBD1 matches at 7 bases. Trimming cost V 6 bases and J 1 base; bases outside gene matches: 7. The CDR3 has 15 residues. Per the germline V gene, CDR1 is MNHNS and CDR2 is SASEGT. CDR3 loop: CASSLRDRRTDTQYF. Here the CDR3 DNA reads TGTGCCAGCAGCCTCCGGGACAGACGCACAGATACGCAGTATTTT.

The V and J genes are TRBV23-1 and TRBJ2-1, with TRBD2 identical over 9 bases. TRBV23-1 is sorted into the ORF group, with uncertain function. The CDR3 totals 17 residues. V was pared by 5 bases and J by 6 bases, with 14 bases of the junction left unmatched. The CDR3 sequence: CASSSLAGTHFPNEQFF. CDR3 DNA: TGCGCCAGCAGTTCTCTAGCGGGAACCCATTTCCCCAATGAGCAGTTCTTC.

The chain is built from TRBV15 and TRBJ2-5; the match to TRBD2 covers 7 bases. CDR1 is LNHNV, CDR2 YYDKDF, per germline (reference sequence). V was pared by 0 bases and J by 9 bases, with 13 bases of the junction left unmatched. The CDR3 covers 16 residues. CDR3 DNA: TGTGCCACCAGCAGAGATCGTGGACTAGGATTGACGGCCCAGTACTTC. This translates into CATSRDRGLGLTAQYF. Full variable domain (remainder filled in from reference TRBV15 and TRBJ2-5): DAMVIQNPRYQVTQFGKPVTLSCSQTLNHNVMYWYQQKSSQAPKLLFHYYDKDFNNEADTPDNFQSRRPNTSFCFLDIRSPGLGDTAMYLCATSRDRGLGLTAQYFGPGTRLLVL.

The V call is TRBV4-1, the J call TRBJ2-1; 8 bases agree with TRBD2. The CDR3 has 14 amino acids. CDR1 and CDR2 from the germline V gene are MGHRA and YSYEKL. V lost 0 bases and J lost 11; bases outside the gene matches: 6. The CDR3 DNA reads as TGCGCCAGCAGCCAAGAGGGACTAGAAGAAAAGCAGTTCTTC. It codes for CASSQEGLEEKQFF.

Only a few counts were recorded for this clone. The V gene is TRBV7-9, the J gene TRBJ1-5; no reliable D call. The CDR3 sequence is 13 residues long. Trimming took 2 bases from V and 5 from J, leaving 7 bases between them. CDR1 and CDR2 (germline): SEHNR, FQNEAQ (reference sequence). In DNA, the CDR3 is TGTGCCAGCAGCTTAAAATCTGATCAGCCCCAGCATTTT. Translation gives CASSLKSDQPQHF.

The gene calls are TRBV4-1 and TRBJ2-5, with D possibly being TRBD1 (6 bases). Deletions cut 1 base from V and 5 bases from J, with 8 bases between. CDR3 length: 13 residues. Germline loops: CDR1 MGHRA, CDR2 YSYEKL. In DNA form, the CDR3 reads TGCGCCAGCAGCCAAGTCCAGGGGGAGACCCAGTACTTC. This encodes CASSQVQGETQYF.

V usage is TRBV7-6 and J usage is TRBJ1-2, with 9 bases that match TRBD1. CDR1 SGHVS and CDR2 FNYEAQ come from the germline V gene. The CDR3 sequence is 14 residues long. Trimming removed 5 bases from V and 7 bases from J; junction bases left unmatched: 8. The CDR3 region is CASSVTGTGSGYTF. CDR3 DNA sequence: TGTGCCAGCAGCGTGACGGGGACAGGGAGTGGCTACACCTTC.

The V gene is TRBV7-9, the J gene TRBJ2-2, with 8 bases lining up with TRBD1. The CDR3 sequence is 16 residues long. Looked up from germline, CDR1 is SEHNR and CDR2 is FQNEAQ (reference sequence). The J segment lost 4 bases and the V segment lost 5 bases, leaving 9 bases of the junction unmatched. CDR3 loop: CASSLPTGVGTGELFF. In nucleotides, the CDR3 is TGTGCCAGCAGCCTACCGACAGGGGTGGGCACCGGGGAGCTGTTTTTT.